A single sample gave rise to the 19 T cell receptor beta chains below, sequenced in a study of blood T cell repertoires in COVID-19. TCRdb's table, derived via immunoSEQ multiplex PCR, lists solely in-frame clones and lacks some. The sample consists of 450,000 to 500,000 clones, around 85% of them appearing once. Source material: peripheral blood. These receptors were obtained from a human donor in a cohort sampled during active COVID-19.

The rearrangement links TRBV5-5 to TRBJ2-3; 10 bases line up with TRBD2. The V gene end was trimmed by 4 bases and the J gene end by 4 bases; junction bases not matched to a gene: 3. Germline-derived CDR1 and CDR2 are SGHKS and YYEKEE (reference sequence). This CDR3 region has 14 residues. CDR3 sequence (DNA): TGTGCCAGCAGCGGAGGGACTAGCGCAGATACGCAGTATTTT. Residues: CASSGGTSADTQYF.

This clone has just one count. This chain uses TRBV7-9 with TRBJ2-1, with TRBD2 matching 15 bases. Germline CDR1 reads SEHNR; CDR2 reads FQNEAQ (reference sequence). The CDR3 extends over 15 amino acids. V trimming: 6 bases; J trimming: 7 bases; junction bases outside the gene matches: 4. Here the CDR3 reads CASRGGLAGGNEQFF. The CDR3 DNA sequence: TGTGCCAGCAGGGGCGGACTAGCGGGAGGGAATGAGCAGTTCTTC.

The chain employs TRBV30 and TRBJ1-2; a possible D gene is TRBD1 (5 bases). The CDR3 extends over 13 amino acids. Germline-derived CDR1 and CDR2 are GTSNPN and SVGIG (reference sequence). V was pared by 4 bases and J by 7 bases, with 16 bases between. CDR3 nucleotide sequence: TGTGCCTGGACCACCGAAGACAGAATTGGCTACACCTTC. It yields the protein CAWTTEDRIGYTF.

The chain combines TRBV9 with TRBJ2-1; 8 bases fit TRBD2. CDR1 is SGDLS and CDR2 is YYNGEE in the germline V gene. V shed 2 bases, J shed 3 bases, and the junction held 7 bases outside the gene matches. The CDR3 has 16 amino acids. The CDR3 nucleotides read TGTGCCAGCAGCGTGAGGGGACTAGTAAACTACAATGAGCAGTTCTTC. The encoded protein is CASSVRGLVNYNEQFF.

The rearrangement uses TRBV4-2 and TRBJ2-2; D possibly corresponds to TRBD1 (6 bases). V lost 6 bases, J lost 1 base, and 15 bases lay in between. The CDR3 is 16 amino acids. CDR1 and CDR2 (germline): LGHNA, YNFKEQ. The CDR3 loop is CASSQRLTGNTGELFF. The CDR3 nucleotides read TGTGCCAGCAGTCAGAGATTGACAGGGAACACCGGGGAGCTGTTTTTT.

The chain carries TRBV7-3 and TRBJ1-1; D may be TRBD1 (6 bases). CDR3 size: 15 residues. V was trimmed by 5 bases and J by 6 bases, leaving 19 bases between them. Germline V gives CDR1 SGHTA, CDR2 FQGTGA. The CDR3 DNA follows: TGTGCCAGCAGCCCCACGGGGGGCGGGGTAGCTGAAGCTTTCTTT. Translated, it gives CASSPTGGGVAEAFF.

CDR3 DNA: TGTGCCACCAGCTGGACAGGGTGGCTCAAAGAGACCCAGTACTTC. It encodes CATSWTGWLKETQYF. This sequence joins TRBV15 and TRBJ2-5; 8 bases map to TRBD1. The CDR3 runs 15 residues. Per germline, CDR1 LNHNV and CDR2 YYDKDF (reference sequence). Trimming at V came to 5 bases and at J to 3 bases, leaving 8 bases not matched to a gene. Full variable domain (remainder filled in from reference TRBV15 and TRBJ2-5): DAMVIQNPRYQVTQFGKPVTLSCSQTLNHNVMYWYQQKSSQAPKLLFHYYDKDFNNEADTPDNFQSRRPNTSFCFLDIRSPGLGDTAMYLCATSWTGWLKETQYFGPGTRLLVL.

J is TRBJ2-1 and V is TRBV7-2, with a weak D call TRBD1 (6 bases). Germline V lookup: CDR1 SGHTA, CDR2 FQGNSA. Trimming took off 4 bases at V and 0 bases at J, with 10 bases between the two ends. CDR3 length: 15 amino acids. The CDR3 sequence is CASSSRGSSYNEQFF. In DNA form, the CDR3 reads TGTGCCAGCAGCTCGAGGGGGAGCTCCTACAATGAGCAGTTCTTC.

This chain connects TRBV6-5 to TRBJ2-7; no reliable D call. CDR1 and CDR2 from the germline V gene are MNHEY and SVGAGI. V was shortened by 3 bases and J by 3 bases, with 9 bases between the two germline ends. The CDR3 contains 13 residues. CDR3 coding DNA: TGTGCCAGCAGTTATTTGACAAGCTACGAGCAGTACTTC. This encodes CASSYLTSYEQYF.

This chain links TRBV5-1 with TRBJ2-3; 7 bases are a match to TRBD2. CDR1 and CDR2 from the germline V gene are SGHRS and YFSETQ. The CDR3 consists of 14 residues. Trimming removed 4 bases from V and 3 bases from J; junction bases left unmatched: 5. The CDR3 region has the DNA TGCGCCAGCAGCCCCTGGGAGGGAACAGATACGCAGTATTTT. Its protein product is CASSPWEGTDTQYF.

The gene calls are TRBV6-5 and TRBJ1-6, with TRBD1 as a possible D gene (6 bases). This CDR3 is built from 15 residues. V was pared by 3 bases and J by 2 bases, with 8 bases between. CDR1 and CDR2 from the germline V gene are MNHEY and SVGAGI. The CDR3 nucleotides read TGTGCCAGCAGTTATGGGGGCCCCTATAATTCACCCCTCCACTTT. It is translated as CASSYGGPYNSPLHF.

Only a few counts were recorded for this clone. The chain uses TRBV29-1 and TRBJ1-1, with 8 positions matching TRBD1. Trimming at V came to 4 bases and at J to 1 base, leaving 2 bases not matched to a gene. Germline-derived CDR1 and CDR2 are SQVTM and ANQGSEA. This CDR3 region has 13 residues. CDR3 DNA: TGCAGCGTTGGACAGGGGTCGAACACTGAAGCTTTCTTT. Encoded protein: CSVGQGSNTEAFF.

This chain connects TRBV5-4 to TRBJ2-5, with D possibly being TRBD2 (6 bases). V was cut by 0 bases and J by 5 bases, with 14 bases left in between. CDR1 is SGHNT and CDR2 is YYREEE in the germline V gene (reference sequence). This CDR3 comprises 15 residues. The CDR3 protein is CASSLALGAGETQYF. The CDR3 nucleotides are TGTGCCAGCAGCTTGGCCTTAGGGGCGGGGGAGACCCAGTACTTC.

There are a few counts of this clone. This chain links TRBV28 with TRBJ1-5; D gene unclear. Per the germline V gene, CDR1 is MDHEN and CDR2 is SYDVKM. The CDR3 length is 15 residues. V lost 6 bases, J lost 5 bases, and 17 bases lay in between. The CDR3 protein is CASSDWGGKDQPQHF. The CDR3 nucleotides are TGTGCCAGCAGCGACTGGGGAGGGAAGGATCAGCCCCAGCATTTT.

The chain combines TRBV14 with TRBJ2-7; 8 bases align to TRBD1. The CDR3 extends over 12 amino acids. Germline V gene data show CDR1 as SGHDN and CDR2 as FVKESK. V shed 4 bases and J 10 bases; nucleotides not matched to a gene: 6. The CDR3 here is CASSRAGGEQYF. The CDR3 DNA follows: TGTGCCAGCAGCCGAGCAGGGGGCGAACAGTACTTC.

The chain employs TRBV19 and TRBJ2-5, with 9 bases that match TRBD2. J gave up 5 bases and V 4 bases, and 11 bases lay outside the gene matches. Per the germline V gene, CDR1 is LNHDA and CDR2 is SQIVND (reference sequence). The CDR3 totals 16 residues. CDR3 region: CASSKGGAGGVETQYF. As DNA, the CDR3 is TGTGCCAGTAGTAAGGGAGGAGCGGGAGGTGTTGAGACCCAGTACTTC.

This chain joins TRBV4-2 and TRBJ2-3; 9 bases map to TRBD2. CDR3 length equals 16 residues. J gave up 12 bases and V 0 bases, and 13 bases lay outside the gene matches. CDR1 and CDR2 from the germline V gene are LGHNA and YNFKEQ. The CDR3: CASSQDVSGSWGSQYF. The CDR3 coding sequence is TGTGCCAGCAGCCAAGATGTTAGCGGGAGCTGGGGTAGTCAGTATTTT.

The gene calls are TRBV27 and TRBJ2-3; D is possibly TRBD2 (6 bases). Germline V gene lookup returns CDR1 MNHEY and CDR2 SMNVEV (reference sequence). CDR3 size: 13 residues. V gave up 7 bases and J gave up 1 base, with 9 bases separating them. CDR3 amino acids: CASMASGTDTQYF. The CDR3 DNA is TGTGCCAGCATGGCTAGCGGCACAGATACGCAGTATTTT.

This chain connects TRBV5-5 to TRBJ1-1; TRBD1 matches at 11 bases. Unmatched junction bases numbered 5, after V lost 0 bases and J lost 1 base. The CDR3 covers 17 residues. Germline CDR1 reads SGHKS; CDR2 reads YYEKEE (reference sequence). The CDR3 coding sequence is TGTGCCAGCAGCTTGGGGACAGGGGGCTCCTGGAACACTGAAGCTTTCTTT. Encoded protein: CASSLGTGGSWNTEAFF.